The table lists the clone carrying this T cell receptor beta chain with a few counts. Its antigen is unknown. The sample belongs to a study of response to subunit inactivated influenza vaccine. Findings of the study overall: T cells newly recruited by each seasonal influenza vaccination are few, the authors suggested.

CDR3 length: 14 residues. V dropped 3 bases and J dropped 1; count of bases not matched to a gene: 4. Germline V gene lookup returns CDR1 SQVTM and CDR2 ANQGSEA. Each CDR3 protein is one row after TCRdb ran MiXCR on the RT-PCR reads. Of 500,000 to 550,000 distinct CDR3 sequences in the sample, roughly 7.9% are singletons; the top ten hold 10% to 15%. The origin of this receptor is a man aged 50 to 75 who received an inactivated influenza vaccine. The material was PBMCs from blood, obtained about 23 months after vaccination. The genes are TRBV29-1 and TRBJ2-3, with 7 bases that match TRBD1. The CDR3 sequence is CSVDKGTGTDTQYF. In DNA form, the CDR3 reads TGCAGCGTTGATAAGGGGACAGGCACAGATACGCAGTATTTT.